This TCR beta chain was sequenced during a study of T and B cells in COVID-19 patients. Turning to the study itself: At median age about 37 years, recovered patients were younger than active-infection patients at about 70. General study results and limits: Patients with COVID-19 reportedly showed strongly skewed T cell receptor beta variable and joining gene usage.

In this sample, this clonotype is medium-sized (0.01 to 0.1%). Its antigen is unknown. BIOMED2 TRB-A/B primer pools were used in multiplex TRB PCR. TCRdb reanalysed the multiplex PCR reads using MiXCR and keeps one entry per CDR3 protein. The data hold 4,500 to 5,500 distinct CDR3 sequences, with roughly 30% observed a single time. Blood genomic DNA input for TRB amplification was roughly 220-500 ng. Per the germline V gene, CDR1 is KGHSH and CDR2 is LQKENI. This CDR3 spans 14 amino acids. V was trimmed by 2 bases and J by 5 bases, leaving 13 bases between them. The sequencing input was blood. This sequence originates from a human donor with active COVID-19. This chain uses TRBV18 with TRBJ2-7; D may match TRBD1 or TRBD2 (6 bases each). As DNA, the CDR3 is TGTGCCAGCTCACCATCCTCGGGGGCCGACGAGCAGTACTTC. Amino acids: CASSPSSGADEQYF.